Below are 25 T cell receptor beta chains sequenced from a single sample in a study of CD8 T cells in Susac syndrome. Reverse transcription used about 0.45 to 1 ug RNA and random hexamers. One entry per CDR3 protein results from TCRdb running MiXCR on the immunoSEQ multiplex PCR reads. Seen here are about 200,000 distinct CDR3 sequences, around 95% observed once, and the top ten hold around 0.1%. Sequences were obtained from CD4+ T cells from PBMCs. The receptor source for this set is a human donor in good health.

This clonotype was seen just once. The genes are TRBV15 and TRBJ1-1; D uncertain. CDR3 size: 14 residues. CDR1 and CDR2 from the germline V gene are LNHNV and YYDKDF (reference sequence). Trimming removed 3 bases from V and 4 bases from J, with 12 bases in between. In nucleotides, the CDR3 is TGTGCCACCAGCAGGTCCATTGCCTCCACTGAAGCTTTCTTT. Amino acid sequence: CATSRSIASTEAFF.

CDR3 residues: CASSLDRGLAGRTDTQYF. For the CDR3, the DNA is TGTGCCAGCAGCTTAGATCGGGGGCTAGCGGGTCGCACAGATACGCAGTATTTT. The chain joins TRBV11-2 to TRBJ2-3; 8 bases are a match to TRBD2. Germline CDR1 reads SGHAT; CDR2 reads FQNNGV. V lost 0 bases to trimming and J lost 1 base; unmatched junction nucleotides: 9. This CDR3 region has 18 residues.

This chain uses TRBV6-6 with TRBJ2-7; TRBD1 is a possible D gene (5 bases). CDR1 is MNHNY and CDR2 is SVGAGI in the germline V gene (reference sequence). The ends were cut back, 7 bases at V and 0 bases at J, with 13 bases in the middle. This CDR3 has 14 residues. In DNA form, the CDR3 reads TGTGCCAGCAATCCCAGGGAAATCTCCTACGAGCAGTACTTC. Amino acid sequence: CASNPREISYEQYF.

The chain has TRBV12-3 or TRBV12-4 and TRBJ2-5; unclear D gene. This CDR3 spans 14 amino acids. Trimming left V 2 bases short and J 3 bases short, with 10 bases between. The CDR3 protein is CASSLRPKEETQYF. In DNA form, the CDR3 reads TGTGCCAGCAGTTTACGGCCAAAGGAAGAGACCCAGTACTTC.

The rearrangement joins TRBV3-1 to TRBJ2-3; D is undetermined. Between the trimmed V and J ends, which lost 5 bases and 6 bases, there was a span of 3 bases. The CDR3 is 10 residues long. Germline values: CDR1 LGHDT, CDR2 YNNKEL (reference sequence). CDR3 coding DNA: TGTGCCAGCAGCGCGGATACGCAGTATTTT. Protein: CASSADTQYF.

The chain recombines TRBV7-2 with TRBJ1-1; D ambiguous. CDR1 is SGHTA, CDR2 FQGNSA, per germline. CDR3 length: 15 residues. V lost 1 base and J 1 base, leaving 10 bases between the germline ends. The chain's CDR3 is CASSLGGFRNTEAFF. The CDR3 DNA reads TGTGCCAGCAGCTTAGGAGGGTTTCGGAACACTGAAGCTTTCTTT.

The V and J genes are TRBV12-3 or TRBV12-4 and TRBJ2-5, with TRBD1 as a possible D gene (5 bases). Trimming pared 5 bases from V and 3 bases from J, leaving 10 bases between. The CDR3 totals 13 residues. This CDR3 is CASSRDSEETQYF. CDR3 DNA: TGTGCCAGCAGTCGAGACAGTGAAGAGACCCAGTACTTC.

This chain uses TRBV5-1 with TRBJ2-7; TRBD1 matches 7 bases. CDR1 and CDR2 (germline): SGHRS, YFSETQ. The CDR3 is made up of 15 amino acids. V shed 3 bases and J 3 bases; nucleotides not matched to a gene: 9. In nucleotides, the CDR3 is TGCGCCAGCAGCTCCCAGGGGGATACCAACTACGAGCAGTACTTC. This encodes CASSSQGDTNYEQYF.

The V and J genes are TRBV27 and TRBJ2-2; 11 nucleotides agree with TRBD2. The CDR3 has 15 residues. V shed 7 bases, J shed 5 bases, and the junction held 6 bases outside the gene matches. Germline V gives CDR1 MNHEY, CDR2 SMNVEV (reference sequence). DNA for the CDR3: TGTGCCAGCACCTTTGGGACTAGCGGAACCGGGGAGCTGTTTTTT. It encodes CASTFGTSGTGELFF.

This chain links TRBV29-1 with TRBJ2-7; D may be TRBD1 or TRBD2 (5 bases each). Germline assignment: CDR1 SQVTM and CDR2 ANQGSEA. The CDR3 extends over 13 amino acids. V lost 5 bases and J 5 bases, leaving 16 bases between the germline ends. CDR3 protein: CSVPGPLRNEQYF. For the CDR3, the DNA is TGCAGCGTTCCGGGACCCCTTAGGAACGAGCAGTACTTC.

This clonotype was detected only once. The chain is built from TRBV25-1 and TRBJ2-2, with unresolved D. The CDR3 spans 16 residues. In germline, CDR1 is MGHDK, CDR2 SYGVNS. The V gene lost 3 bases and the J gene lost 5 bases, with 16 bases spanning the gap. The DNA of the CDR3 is TGTGCCAGCAGTGATCCATGGTACAGTGGGACCGGGGAGCTGTTTTTT. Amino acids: CASSDPWYSGTGELFF. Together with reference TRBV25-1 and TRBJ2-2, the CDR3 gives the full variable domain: EADIYQTPRYLVIGTGKKITLECSQTMGHDKMYWYQQDPGMELHLIHYSYGVNSTEKGDLSSESTVSRIRTEHFPLTLESARPSHTSQYLCASSDPWYSGTGELFFGEGSRLTVL.

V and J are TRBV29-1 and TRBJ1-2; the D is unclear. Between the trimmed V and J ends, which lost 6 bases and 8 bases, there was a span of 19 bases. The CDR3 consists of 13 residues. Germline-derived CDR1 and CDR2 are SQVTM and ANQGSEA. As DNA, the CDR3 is TGCAGCGTCGCGCGGCCGGGGTATGGAGGCTACACCTTC. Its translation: CSVARPGYGGYTF.

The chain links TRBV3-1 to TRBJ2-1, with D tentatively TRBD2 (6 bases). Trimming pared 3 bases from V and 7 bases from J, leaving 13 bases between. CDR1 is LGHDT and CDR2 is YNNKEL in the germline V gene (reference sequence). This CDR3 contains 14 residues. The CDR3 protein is CASSHVGLSNEQFF. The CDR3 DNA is TGTGCCAGCAGCCACGTGGGACTTTCTAATGAGCAGTTCTTC.

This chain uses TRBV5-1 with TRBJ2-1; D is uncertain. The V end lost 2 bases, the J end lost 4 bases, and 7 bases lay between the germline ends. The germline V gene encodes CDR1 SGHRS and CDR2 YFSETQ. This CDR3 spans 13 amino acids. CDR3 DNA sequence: TGCGCCAGCAGCTTCGACACATACAATGAGCAGTTCTTC. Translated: CASSFDTYNEQFF.

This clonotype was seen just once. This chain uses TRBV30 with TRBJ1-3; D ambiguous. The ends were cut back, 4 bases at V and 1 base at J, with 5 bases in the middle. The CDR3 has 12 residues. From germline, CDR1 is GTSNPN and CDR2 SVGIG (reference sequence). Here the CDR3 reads CAWTGSGNTIYF. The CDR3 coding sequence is TGTGCCTGGACAGGTTCTGGAAACACCATATATTTT.

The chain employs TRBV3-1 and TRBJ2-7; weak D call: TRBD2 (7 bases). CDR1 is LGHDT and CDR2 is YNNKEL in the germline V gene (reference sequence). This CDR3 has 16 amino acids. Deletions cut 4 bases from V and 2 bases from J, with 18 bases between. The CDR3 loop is CASSPTGGLGAYEQYF. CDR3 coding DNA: TGTGCCAGCAGCCCTACCGGGGGGCTCGGAGCCTACGAGCAGTACTTC.

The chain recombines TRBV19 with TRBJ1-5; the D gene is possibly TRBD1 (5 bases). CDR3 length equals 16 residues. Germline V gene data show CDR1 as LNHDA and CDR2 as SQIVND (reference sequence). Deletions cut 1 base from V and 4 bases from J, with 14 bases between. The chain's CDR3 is CASSIVGGTGNQPQHF. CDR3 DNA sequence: TGTGCCAGTAGTATAGTGGGGGGGACCGGGAATCAGCCCCAGCATTTT.

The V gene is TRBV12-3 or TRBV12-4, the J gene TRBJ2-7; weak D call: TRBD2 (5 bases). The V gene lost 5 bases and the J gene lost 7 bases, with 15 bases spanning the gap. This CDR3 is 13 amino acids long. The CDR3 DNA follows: TGTGCCAGCAGTGTAGGACTTTCGGGAGAGCAGTACGTC. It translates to CASSVGLSGEQYV.

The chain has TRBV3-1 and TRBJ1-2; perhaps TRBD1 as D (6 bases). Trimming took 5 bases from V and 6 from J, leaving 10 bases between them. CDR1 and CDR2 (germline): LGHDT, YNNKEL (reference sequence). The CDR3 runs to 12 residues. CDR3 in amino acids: CASSYREDGYTF. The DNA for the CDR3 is TGTGCCAGCAGCTACAGGGAGGATGGCTACACCTTC.

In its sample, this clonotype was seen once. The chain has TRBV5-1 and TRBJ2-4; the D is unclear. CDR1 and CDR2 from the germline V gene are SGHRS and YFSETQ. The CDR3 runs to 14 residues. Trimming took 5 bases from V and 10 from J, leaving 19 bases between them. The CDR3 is CASSQTGQAPIQYF. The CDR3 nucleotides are TGCGCCAGCAGTCAAACCGGGCAGGCTCCTATTCAGTACTTC.

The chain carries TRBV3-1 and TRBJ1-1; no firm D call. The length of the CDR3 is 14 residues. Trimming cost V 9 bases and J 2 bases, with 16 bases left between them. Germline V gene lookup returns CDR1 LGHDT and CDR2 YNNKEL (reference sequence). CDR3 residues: CASGPPTANTEAFF. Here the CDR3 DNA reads TGTGCCAGTGGTCCTCCGACGGCTAACACTGAAGCTTTCTTT. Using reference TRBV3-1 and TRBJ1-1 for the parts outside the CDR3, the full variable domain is DTAVSQTPKYLVTQMGNDKSIKCEQNLGHDTMYWYKQDSKKFLKIMFSYNNKELIINETVPNRFSPKSPDKAHLNLHINSLELGDSAVYFCASGPPTANTEAFFGQGTRLTVV.

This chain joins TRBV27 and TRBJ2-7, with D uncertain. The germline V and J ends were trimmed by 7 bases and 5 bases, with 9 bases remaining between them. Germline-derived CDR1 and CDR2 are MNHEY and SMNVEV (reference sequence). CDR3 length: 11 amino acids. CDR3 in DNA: TGTGCCAGCATTCCTCGGGACGAGCAGTACGTC. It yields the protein CASIPRDEQYV.

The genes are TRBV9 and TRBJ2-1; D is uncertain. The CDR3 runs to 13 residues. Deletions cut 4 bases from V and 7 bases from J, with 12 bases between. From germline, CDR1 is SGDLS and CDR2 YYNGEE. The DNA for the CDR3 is TGTGCCAGCAGCACTCTCATCCAAAATGAGCAGTTCTTC. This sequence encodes CASSTLIQNEQFF. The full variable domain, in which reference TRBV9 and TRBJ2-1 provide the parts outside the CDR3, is DSGVTQTPKHLITATGQRVTLRCSPRSGDLSVYWYQQSLDQGLQFLIQYYNGEERAKGNILERFSAQQFPDLHSELNLSSLELGDSALYFCASSTLIQNEQFFGPGTRLTVL.

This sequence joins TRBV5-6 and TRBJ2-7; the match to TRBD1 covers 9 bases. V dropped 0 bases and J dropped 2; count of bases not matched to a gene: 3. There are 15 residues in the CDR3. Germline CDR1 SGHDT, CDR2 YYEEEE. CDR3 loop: CASSLVRTGAYEQYV. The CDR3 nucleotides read TGTGCCAGCAGCTTGGTAAGGACAGGGGCCTACGAGCAGTACGTC.

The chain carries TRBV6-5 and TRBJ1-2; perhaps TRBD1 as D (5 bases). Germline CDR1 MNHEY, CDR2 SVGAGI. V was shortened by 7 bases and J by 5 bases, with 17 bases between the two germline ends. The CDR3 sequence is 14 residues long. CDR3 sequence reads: CASNPIAGGYGYTF. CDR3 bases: TGTGCCAGCAATCCAATCGCCGGGGGTTATGGCTACACCTTC.